This entry is about one T cell receptor (beta chain). This clonotype was picked up many times. Its recognized antigen is unknown. One base away there is no much larger clone; base qualities are not given. The CDR1 and CDR2 encoded by the germline V gene are SGHDT and YYEEEE. From the cysteine up to the phenylalanine, the CDR3 has a length of 13 residues. Just CDR3 DNA is preserved here, 39 bases in frame from base 1. Relative to germline, V is missing 4 bases and J is missing 4 bases, with 4 bases of the junction outside any gene match. TCR beta VDJ combination and CDR3 sequence profiling used genomic DNA as the template. An Illumina HiSeq 2000 was used for TCR repertoire sequencing. Per the authors' processing: Repertoire assessment relied on Simpson's diversity index, CDR3 size and DJ length profiles, and TRBV/TRBJ rearrangement plots. Whichever DNA sequence was most abundant in the deep sequencing data was defined as the immunodominant clone. CDR3 amino acid sequences were screened for sharing across subjects and were compared with published repertoires and the VDJdb database. In TCRdb, the public reads were trimmed at Q25 with fastp and aligned with MiXCR, with productive beta chains retained. CDR3 protein duplicates are merged, each entry listing the most common genes and DNA. It is TCRdb's table, rather than the study itself, that gives the V and J calls and clone size. The sample has roughly 120,000 distinct CDR3 sequences on record, 55% to 60% of them singletons. The ten largest clonotypes hold roughly 30% of the sample.

Patients chosen for sequencing had shown expansion of CD8+CD57+ cells by flow cytometry. Severe acquired aplastic anemia was diagnosed in all patients according to International Study of Aplastic Anemia and Agranulocytosis and Camitta criteria. No patient had received any therapy when blood was sampled. The study deep-sequenced TCR repertoires of sorted CD4+ and CD8+ blood T cells from severe aplastic anemia patients and healthy subjects. In the USA, patient enrollment took place under clinicaltrials.gov protocols 00001620, 01623167, 00001397, 00071045, 00081523 and 00961064. Ficoll-Paque density gradient centrifugation was used to isolate peripheral blood mononuclear cells. Before DNA was extracted, CD4+ and CD8+ T cells were sorted using either FACS or magnetic beads. The entry originates in a study of CD8+CD57+ T cells in acquired aplastic anemia listed by TCRdb under 2018. Regarding the complete study: On average, sorted CD4+ and CD8+ cells yielded approximately 3 ug of extracted DNA, with a range of about 0.17 to 27.4 ug. CD8+CD57+ expansion was defined as frequency above the mean frequency observed in healthy subjects. Here is what the overall study found, with its caveats: CD8+ Simpson's diversity did not differ significantly between patients and healthy controls (P=0.060). Roughly 30 CD8+ CDR3 sequences were found to be shared between patients and controls, but these sequences appeared to be highly expressed in patients and within the immunodominant clones of the patients.

This receptor was identified in a human donor with aplastic anemia. Sequenced input: sorted CD4+, CD8+, or CD8+CD57+ T cells (not recorded which) from PBMCs. The sequence links TRBV5-6 to TRBJ1-2; TRBD1 lines up with 7 middle nucleotides. For the CDR3, the sequence is CASSMGQPYGYTF. The DNA sequence is as follows: TGTGCCAGCAGCATGGGACAGCCCTATGGCTACACCTTC.